This record concerns one T cell receptor (beta chain) sequence. Authors' analysis steps: Estimates of nucleated cell counts were drawn from the amplification of reference gene primers. Profiled with immunoSEQ multiplex PCR; TCRdb holds only in-frame clones, not every one. Clone size and V and J calls were adopted from that table, with D and trimming inferred from the DNA. The repertoire holds 90,000 to 130,000 clones, roughly 91% seen once, with approximately 3.5% in the top ten. The record originates from a study of blood T cell repertoires in COVID-19. This CDR3 region has 14 residues. Germline CDR1 reads LNHDA; CDR2 reads SQIVND (reference sequence). Trimming left V 6 bases short and J 0 bases short, with 11 bases between.

The chain employs TRBV19 and TRBJ1-1; a possible D gene is TRBD1 (5 bases). The clonotype was recovered from a woman in her fifties or sixties with acute or convalescent COVID-19. Sequencing was carried out using peripheral blood. The CDR3 nucleotides read TGTGCCAGTAGCAATGGGGGGATGAACACTGAAGCTTTCTTT. Translation gives CASSNGGMNTEAFF.